The clone carrying this T cell receptor (beta chain) was seen only a few times. Its target is not known. This record comes from a study of naive and memory T cell subsets. Study-level results: A few larger clonotypes appeared in naive repertoires, especially CD8, possibly memory cells re-expressing CD45RA. Expression changes during T cell differentiation may affect RNA-based TCR counts.

Cells stained for CD3, CD4, CD8, CD45RA and CD27 were sorted into four subsets. Two oligonucleotides, mixed equimolar, formed the beta constant-region primer covering TRBC1 and TRBC2. The ligated cDNA underwent four PCR rounds using SP2 and nested alpha and beta constant-region primers. TCRdb passed the UMI-ligation and nested PCR reads through MiXCR, listing each CDR3 protein once. The sample shows about 90,000 distinct CDR3 sequences, approximately 10% of them seen only once. The CDR3 is 14 residues long. Germline CDR1 and CDR2: GTSNPN and SVGIG (reference sequence). With V trimmed by 2 bases and J by 1 base, 1 base remained unmatched.

J is TRBJ1-3 and V is TRBV30; TRBD1 matches 8 bases. The sequenced material came from naive CD4+ T cells from blood. The TCR comes from a human donor in good health. CDR3 protein: CAWSRTGSGNTIYF. The CDR3 DNA is TGTGCCTGGAGTCGGACAGGGTCTGGAAACACCATATATTTT.